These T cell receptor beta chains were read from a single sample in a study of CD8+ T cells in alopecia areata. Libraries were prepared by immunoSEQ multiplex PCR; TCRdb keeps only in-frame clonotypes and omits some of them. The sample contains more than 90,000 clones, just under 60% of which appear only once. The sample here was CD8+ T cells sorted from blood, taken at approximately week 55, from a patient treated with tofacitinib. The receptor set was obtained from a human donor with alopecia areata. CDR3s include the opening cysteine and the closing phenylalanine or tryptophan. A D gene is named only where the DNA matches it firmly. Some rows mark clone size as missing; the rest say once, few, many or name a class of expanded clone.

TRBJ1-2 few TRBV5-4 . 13 TGTGCCAGCAGCTACGAGAACAACTATGGCTACACCTTC CASSYENNYGYTF
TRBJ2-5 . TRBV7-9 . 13 TGTGCCAGCAGCCCTTCACTTGAAGAGACCCAGTACTTC CASSPSLEETQYF
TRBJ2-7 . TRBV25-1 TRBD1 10 TGTGCACAGGGGTCCTACGAGCAGTACTTC CAQGSYEQYF
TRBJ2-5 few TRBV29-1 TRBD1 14 TGCAGCGTTGAAGACCTAACAGGGGGAGAGACCCAGTACTTC CSVEDLTGGETQYF
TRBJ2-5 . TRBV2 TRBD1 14 TGTGCCAGCAGTGAACAGGGGGCGCAAGAGACCCAGTACTTC CASSEQGAQETQYF
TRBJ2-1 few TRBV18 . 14 TGTGCCAGCTCACCACCGACGGGGGCAAATGAGCAGTTCTTC CASSPPTGANEQFF
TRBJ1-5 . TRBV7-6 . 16 TGTGCCAGCAGCTCACAGGGCCTTAGCGACAATCAGCCCCAGCATTTT CASSSQGLSDNQPQHF
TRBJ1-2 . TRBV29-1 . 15 TGCAGCGTTGAAGCTCGCCGGGGAGGCGGCTATGGCTACACCTTC CSVEARRGGGYGYTF
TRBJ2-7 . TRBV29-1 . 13 TGCAGCGTCCTCCGACCCCGCAACTACGAGCAGTACTTC CSVLRPRNYEQYF
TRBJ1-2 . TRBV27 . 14 TGTGCCAGCAAAGAGGGGGGCACTAACTATGGCTACACCTTC CASKEGGTNYGYTF
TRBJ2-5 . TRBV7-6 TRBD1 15 TGTGCCAGCAGCTCCCGCAGGGACAGGGAAGAGACCCAGTACTTC CASSSRRDREETQYF
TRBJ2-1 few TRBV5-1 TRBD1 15 TGCGCCAGCAGCTTAAAACAGGGGGTTGTGAATGAGCAGTTCTTC CASSLKQGVVNEQFF
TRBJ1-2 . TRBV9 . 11 TGTGCCAGCAGCGAAGTATATGGCTACACCTTC CASSEVYGYTF
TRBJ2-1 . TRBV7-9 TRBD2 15 TGTGCCAGCAGCTGGGTAGCGGGGGGAATGGAGGAGCAGTTCTTC CASSWVAGGMEEQFF
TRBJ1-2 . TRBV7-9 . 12 TGTGCCAGCAGCGCCGATGACTATGGCTACACCTTC CASSADDYGYTF
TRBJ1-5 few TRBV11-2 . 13 TGTGCCAGCAGCTTATTCGGCAATCAGCCCCAGCATTTT CASSLFGNQPQHF
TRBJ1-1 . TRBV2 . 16 TGTGCCAGCAGGATGACCAGGGGACTACTGAACACTGAAGCTTTCTTT CASRMTRGLLNTEAFF
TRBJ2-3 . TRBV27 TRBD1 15 TGTGCCAGCAGTTTCCACAGGGGCCTCACAGATACGCAGTATTTT CASSFHRGLTDTQYF
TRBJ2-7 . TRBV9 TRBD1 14 TGTGCCAGCAGCGTAGACAGGGGACCCTACGAGCAGTACTTC CASSVDRGPYEQYF
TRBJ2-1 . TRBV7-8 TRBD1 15 TGTGCCACCCTTACCGGGACAGGGGTCTACAATGAGCAGTTCTTC CATLTGTGVYNEQFF
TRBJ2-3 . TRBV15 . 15 TGTGCCACCAGCAGGAAAGGGACCTACACAGATACGCAGTATTTT CATSRKGTYTDTQYF
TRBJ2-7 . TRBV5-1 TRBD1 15 TGCGCCAGCAGCAACTGGACAGGGAGGAGCTACGAGCAGTACTTC CASSNWTGRSYEQYF
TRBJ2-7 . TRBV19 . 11 TGTGCCAGTAGAGGTTCCTACGAGCAGTACTTC CASRGSYEQYF
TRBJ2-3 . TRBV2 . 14 TGTGCCAGCAGTGAGGGTGGTATGACAGATACGCAGTATTTT CASSEGGMTDTQYF
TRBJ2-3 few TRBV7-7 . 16 TGTGCCAGCAGCCCAAGCTTGGCGGGGGCGAGGGATACGCAGTATTTT CASSPSLAGARDTQYF
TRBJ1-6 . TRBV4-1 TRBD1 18 TGCGCCAGCAGCCCCCTCGGGACAGGGTACAATAGGGGATCACCCCTCCACTTT CASSPLGTGYNRGSPLHF
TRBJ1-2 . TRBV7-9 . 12 TGTGCCAGCAGCCCAGGTTACTATGGCTACACCTTC CASSPGYYGYTF
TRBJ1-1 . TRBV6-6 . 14 TGTGCCAGCAGTTACGCGGGGGTTTGGTTTGAAGCTTTCTTT CASSYAGVWFEAFF
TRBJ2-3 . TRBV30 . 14 TGTGCCTGGACACCAGCCACTGGCACAGATACGCAGTATTTT CAWTPATGTDTQYF
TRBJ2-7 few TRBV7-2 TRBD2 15 TGTGCCAGCAGCTTAGCGGGGGGACTACCCTACGAGCAGTACTTC CASSLAGGLPYEQYF
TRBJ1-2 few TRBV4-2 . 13 TGTGCCAGCAGCTTAGGGCAAAACTATGGCTACACCTTC CASSLGQNYGYTF
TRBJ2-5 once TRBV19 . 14 TGTGCCAGTAGCCCGGGGCAGGGAATAGAGACCCAGTACTTC CASSPGQGIETQYF
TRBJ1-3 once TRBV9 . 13 TGTGCCAGCAGCGCAGGAAATCTAAACACCATATATTTT CASSAGNLNTIYF
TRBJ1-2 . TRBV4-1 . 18 TGCGCCAGCAGCCAAGTCCCAACTAACTTACAGGGCTACTATGGCTACACCTTC CASSQVPTNLQGYYGYTF
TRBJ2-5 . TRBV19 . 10 TGTGCCACCCGGGGGGAGACCCAGTACTTC CATRGETQYF
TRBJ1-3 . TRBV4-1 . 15 TGCGCCAGCAGCCAAGATACGGGATCTGGAAACACCATATATTTT CASSQDTGSGNTIYF
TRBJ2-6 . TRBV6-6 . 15 TGTGCCAGCAGCGACGGTTACTCTGGGGCCAACGTCCTGACTTTC CASSDGYSGANVLTF
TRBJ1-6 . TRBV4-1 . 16 TGCGCCAGCAGGCCAACCCGGACAGAGAAGGATTCACCCCTCCACTTT CASRPTRTEKDSPLHF
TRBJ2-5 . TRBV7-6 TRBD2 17 TGTGCCAGCAGCCCCCCAATTGTGGGAGGGAGGAGGGAGACCCAGTACTTC CASSPPIVGGRRETQYF
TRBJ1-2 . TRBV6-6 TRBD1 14 TGTGCCACGGACAGGGGGGACACTAACTATGGCTACACCTTC CATDRGDTNYGYTF
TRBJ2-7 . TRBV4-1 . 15 TGCGCCAGCAGCCAGGACTCCGGGACAAGCTACGGGCAGTACTTC CASSQDSGTSYGQYF
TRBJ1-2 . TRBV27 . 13 TGTGCCAGCAGTTTCGCGTTCAACTATGGCTACACCTTC CASSFAFNYGYTF
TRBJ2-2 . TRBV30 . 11 TGTGCCTTGAGCGACACCGGGGAGCTGTTTTTT CALSDTGELFF
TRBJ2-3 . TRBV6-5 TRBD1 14 TGTGCCAGCAGTTCCTGGGACAGAGGGGATACGCAGTATTTT CASSSWDRGDTQYF
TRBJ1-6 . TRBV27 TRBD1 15 TGTGCCAGCAGTGAACAGGGGCTGGATAATTCACCCCTCCACTTT CASSEQGLDNSPLHF
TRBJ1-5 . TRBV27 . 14 TGTGCCAGCAGTTTACGGGGGAGCGTTCAGCCCCAGCATTTT CASSLRGSVQPQHF
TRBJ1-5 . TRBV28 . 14 TGTGCCAGCAGTTTTCGACAGCCTAATCAGCCCCAGCATTTT CASSFRQPNQPQHF
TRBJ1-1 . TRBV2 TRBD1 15 TGTGCCAGCAGTCAGGGACAGGGGGCGAACACTGAAGCTTTCTTT CASSQGQGANTEAFF
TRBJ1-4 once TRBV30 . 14 TGTGCCTGGAGTATCGGAACAACTAATGAAAAACTGTTTTTT CAWSIGTTNEKLFF
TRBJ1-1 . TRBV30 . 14 TGTGCCTGGAGGGACTACAGGGATTACACTGAAGCTTTCTTT CAWRDYRDYTEAFF
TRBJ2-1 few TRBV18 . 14 TGTGCCAGCTCACCACCTCGGGGGGCCAATGAGCAGTTCTTC CASSPPRGANEQFF
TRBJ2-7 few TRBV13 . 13 TGTGCCAGCAGTGGCCGCAGACTCTACGAGCAGTACTTC CASSGRRLYEQYF
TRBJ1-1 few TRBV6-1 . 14 . CASRVGPGPDEAFF
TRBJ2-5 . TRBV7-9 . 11 TGTGCCAACAAACTAGGGGAGACCCAGTACTTC CANKLGETQYF
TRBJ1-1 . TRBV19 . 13 TGTGCCAGTAAGGAGGGTGGGTGGACTGAAGCTTTCTTT CASKEGGWTEAFF